A single sample gave rise to the 30 T cell receptor beta chains below, sequenced in a study of neoadjuvant anti-PD-1 for oral cavity cancer. TCRdb's table, derived via immunoSEQ multiplex PCR, lists solely in-frame clones and lacks some. The sample has some 15,000 clones, over 55% seen once. Specimen: PBMCs, collected before nivolumab (anti-PD-1) treatment. These TCRs come from a person aged 35 to 85 with oral cavity squamous cell carcinoma.

V is TRBV2 and J is TRBJ1-6, with 9 positions matching TRBD1. Trimming took 1 base from V and 9 from J; bases not matched to a gene: 1. The germline V gene encodes CDR1 SNHLY and CDR2 FYNNEI. The CDR3 is made up of 14 amino acids. This CDR3 is CASSEGTGVSPLHF. The CDR3 DNA sequence: TGTGCCAGCAGTGAAGGGACAGGGGTTTCACCCCTCCACTTT.

V and J are TRBV15 and TRBJ2-7, with TRBD2 matching over 8 bases. This CDR3 has 18 amino acids. Germline CDR1 is LNHNV and CDR2 is YYDKDF (reference sequence). Losses at the gene ends were 0 bases for V and 4 bases for J; bases not matched to a gene: 14. As DNA, the CDR3 is TGTGCCACCAGCAGAGATAGTTTCCCTAGCGGGCCTAATTACGAGCAGTACTTC. Amino acid sequence: CATSRDSFPSGPNYEQYF.

The chain combines TRBV6-1 with TRBJ1-1; 9 bases align to TRBD1. CDR1 MNHNS and CDR2 SASEGT come from the germline V gene. Trimming at V came to 2 bases and at J to 5 bases, leaving 3 bases not matched to a gene. The CDR3 loop spans 14 amino acids. The CDR3 sequence: CASSELDRGTEAFF. DNA of the CDR3: TGTGCCAGCAGTGAACTCGACAGGGGGACTGAAGCTTTCTTT.

J is TRBJ1-6 and V is TRBV9; D might be TRBD1 (6 bases). Germline loops: CDR1 SGDLS, CDR2 YYNGEE. There are 15 residues in the CDR3. The V gene lost 4 bases and the J gene lost 9 bases, with 17 bases spanning the gap. CDR3 protein: CASSSPGGRGSPLHF. CDR3 nucleotides: TGTGCCAGCAGCTCCCCGGGGGGGCGAGGTTCACCCCTCCACTTT.

The chain recombines TRBV27 with TRBJ2-7, with TRBD2 as a possible D gene (6 bases). This CDR3 has 15 amino acids. The germline V gene encodes CDR1 MNHEY and CDR2 SMNVEV (reference sequence). The V and J ends lost 5 bases and 2 bases respectively, with 16 bases between them. CDR3 DNA: TGTGCCAGCAGTGCCATAGCAGGGACTCCCTACGAGCAGTACTTC. Translating it yields CASSAIAGTPYEQYF.

The chain has TRBV6-6 and TRBJ2-7; 7 bases fit TRBD1. The germline gives CDR1 MNHNY, CDR2 SVGAGI (reference sequence). This CDR3 region has 16 residues. The J segment lost 1 base and the V segment lost 0 bases, leaving 6 bases of the junction unmatched. In DNA form, the CDR3 reads TGTGCCAGCAGTTACTCTTACAGGGGACGATCCTACGAGCAGTACTTC. Its translation is CASSYSYRGRSYEQYF.

The V gene is TRBV18, the J gene TRBJ1-1; weak D call: TRBD1 (5 bases). The CDR3 loop spans 14 amino acids. Trimming cost V 3 bases and J 6 bases, with 14 bases left between them. Germline V CDR1 and CDR2: KGHSH, LQKENI. In DNA form, the CDR3 reads TGTGCCAGCTCACCGGAGCGGGGGGTCCCTGAAGCTTTCTTT. This codes for CASSPERGVPEAFF.

This clone occurred a few times. This sequence joins TRBV7-3 and TRBJ1-1, with a tentative D call TRBD1 (6 bases). The CDR3 covers 14 residues. Germline V CDR1 and CDR2: SGHTA, FQGTGA. With 5 bases removed from V and 2 bases from J, the gap between germline ends came to 12 bases. CDR3 region: CASSLAGQNTEAFF. DNA for the CDR3: TGTGCCAGCAGCCTAGCGGGACAAAACACTGAAGCTTTCTTT.

This clone occurred once. V gene TRBV4-1 combines with J gene TRBJ2-2; TRBD1 agrees at 8 bases. Trimming took 4 bases from V and 1 from J; bases not matched to a gene: 5. The CDR3 covers 16 residues. Germline V CDR1 and CDR2: MGHRA, YSYEKL. Written as DNA, the CDR3 is TGCGCCAGCAGCCGAGGACAGGGTTGGAACACCGGGGAGCTGTTTTTT. Amino acid sequence: CASSRGQGWNTGELFF.

The gene calls are TRBV4-1 and TRBJ2-1; TRBD2 aligns across 12 bases. Germline assignment: CDR1 MGHRA and CDR2 YSYEKL. V lost 6 bases to trimming and J lost 11 bases; unmatched junction nucleotides: 11. There are 15 residues in the CDR3. As DNA, the CDR3 is TGCGCCAGCAGGAGGACTAGCGGGATCTACTCAAAGCAGTTCTTC. It is translated as CASRRTSGIYSKQFF.

V is TRBV2 and J is TRBJ1-1; D possibly corresponds to TRBD1 (5 bases). Germline CDR1 is SNHLY and CDR2 is FYNNEI. With 1 base removed from V and 5 bases from J, the gap between germline ends came to 14 bases. CDR3 length: 15 amino acids. CDR3 protein: CASSEVGFRGTEAFF. DNA of the CDR3: TGTGCCAGCAGTGAAGTCGGCTTTCGGGGGACTGAAGCTTTCTTT.

V gene TRBV6-5 combines with J gene TRBJ1-1; D is unresolved. There are 13 residues in the CDR3. Trimming took 6 bases from V and 1 from J, leaving 9 bases between them. Looked up from germline, CDR1 is MNHEY and CDR2 is SVGAGI. The CDR3, as DNA: TGTGCCAGCAGAAGTGCGGGGAACACTGAAGCTTTCTTT. Protein product: CASRSAGNTEAFF.

This clone showed up just once. The V call is TRBV9, the J call TRBJ1-6; D is uncertain. The CDR3 length is 14 residues. The V and J ends lost 4 bases and 3 bases respectively, with 8 bases between them. Germline V lookup: CDR1 SGDLS, CDR2 YYNGEE. The CDR3, as DNA: TGTGCCAGCAGCAAGACAATCTATAATTCACCCCTCCACTTT. This encodes CASSKTIYNSPLHF.

The chain couples TRBV5-1 to TRBJ1-2; D possibly corresponds to TRBD1 (5 bases). Trimming took 2 bases from V and 4 from J, leaving 15 bases between them. This CDR3 region has 15 residues. The germline V gene encodes CDR1 SGHRS and CDR2 YFSETQ. As DNA, the CDR3 is TGCGCCAGCAGCTTCGGTTTTCGGGGGGGCTATGGCTACACCTTC. It translates to CASSFGFRGGYGYTF.

This chain joins TRBV5-1 and TRBJ1-2; D unclear. Germline V gene data show CDR1 as SGHRS and CDR2 as YFSETQ. The ends were cut back, 0 bases at V and 4 bases at J, with 10 bases in the middle. This CDR3 contains 14 residues. The CDR3 DNA sequence: TGCGCCAGCAGCTTGGTGGCGAAGACCTATGGCTACACCTTC. This gives the protein CASSLVAKTYGYTF.

The V call is TRBV9, the J call TRBJ1-3; unclear D gene. Trimming took 3 bases from V and 4 from J, leaving 5 bases between them. Germline V gene lookup returns CDR1 SGDLS and CDR2 YYNGEE. The CDR3 runs 12 residues. The CDR3: CASSGTGNTIYF. The DNA of the CDR3 is TGTGCCAGCAGCGGGACGGGAAACACCATATATTTT. Filled out from reference TRBV9 and TRBJ1-3, the complete variable domain reads DSGVTQTPKHLITATGQRVTLRCSPRSGDLSVYWYQQSLDQGLQFLIQYYNGEERAKGNILERFSAQQFPDLHSELNLSSLELGDSALYFCASSGTGNTIYFGEGSWLTVV.

This chain connects TRBV6-1 to TRBJ2-7; 7 bases are a match to TRBD2. J lost 0 bases, V lost 3 bases, and 5 bases had no gene match. This CDR3 is built from 15 residues. Germline CDR1 reads MNHNS; CDR2 reads SASEGT. CDR3 loop: CASSDRGVNSYEQYF. The CDR3 nucleotides are TGTGCCAGCAGTGACCGGGGGGTGAACTCCTACGAGCAGTACTTC.

The rearrangement joins TRBV2 to TRBJ1-2; tentatively, D is TRBD1 (6 bases). The V gene's germline CDR1 is SNHLY and CDR2 FYNNEI. V was clipped by 1 base and J by 4 bases, with 7 bases between them. The CDR3 length is 13 residues. The CDR3 sequence: CASSEDRVYGYTF. The CDR3 coding sequence is TGTGCCAGCAGTGAAGACAGGGTCTATGGCTACACCTTC.

The rearrangement joins TRBV4-1 to TRBJ2-1; weak D call: TRBD2 (5 bases). Germline V gene data show CDR1 as MGHRA and CDR2 as YSYEKL. There are 14 residues in the CDR3. V lost 2 bases, J lost 9 bases, and 14 bases lay in between. CDR3 region: CASSQWTEAGEQFF. The CDR3 DNA sequence: TGCGCCAGCAGCCAATGGACTGAAGCAGGTGAGCAGTTCTTC.

The V gene is TRBV30, the J gene TRBJ2-5, with D possibly TRBD1 on 6 matching bases. V shed 4 bases and J shed 6 bases, with 9 bases lying between them. CDR1 GTSNPN and CDR2 SVGIG come from the germline V gene (reference sequence). The length of the CDR3 is 11 residues. The CDR3 region is CAWTGEKTQYF. The CDR3, as DNA: TGTGCCTGGACAGGGGAAAAGACCCAGTACTTC. Full variable domain (remainder filled in from reference TRBV30 and TRBJ2-5): SQTIHQWPATLVQPVGSPLSLECTVEGTSNPNLYWYRQAAGRGLQLLFYSVGIGQISSEVPQNLSASRPQDRQFILSSKKLLLSDSGFYLCAWTGEKTQYFGPGTRLLVL.

The J gene is TRBJ2-3, the V gene TRBV6-5; D not resolved. Germline lookup yields CDR1 MNHEY and CDR2 SVGAGI. V was trimmed by 6 bases and J by 5 bases, leaving 15 bases between them. The CDR3 contains 14 residues. DNA of the CDR3: TGTGCCAGCAGCCCCCGAGCTTTGAAAGATACGCAGTATTTT. It codes for CASSPRALKDTQYF.

The chain is built from TRBV2 and TRBJ2-1, with D uncertain. The V end lost 10 bases, the J end lost 6 bases, and 13 bases lay between the germline ends. CDR3 length: 12 amino acids. The germline V gene has CDR1 SNHLY and CDR2 FYNNEI. This CDR3 reads CATHRAPNEQFF. CDR3 bases: TGTGCCACCCACCGGGCCCCCAATGAGCAGTTCTTC.

The rearrangement joins TRBV14 to TRBJ1-1; D is uncertain. The CDR3 has 15 residues. Germline V gene lookup returns CDR1 SGHDN and CDR2 FVKESK. Deletions cut 7 bases from V and 2 bases from J, with 17 bases between. CDR3: CASTPTSRLNTEAFF. Here the CDR3 DNA reads TGTGCCAGCACACCTACTTCTCGCTTAAACACTGAAGCTTTCTTT.

The chain has TRBV30 and TRBJ1-3; D gene unclear. Germline V CDR1 and CDR2: GTSNPN, SVGIG (reference sequence). The CDR3 loop spans 16 amino acids. V gave up 0 bases and J gave up 0 bases, with 12 bases separating them. CDR3 residues: CAWSVSGGNSGNTIYF. The CDR3 nucleotides are TGTGCCTGGAGTGTATCGGGCGGTAACTCTGGAAACACCATATATTTT.

A few counts support this clone. The gene calls are TRBV11-3 and TRBJ2-7; D possibly corresponds to TRBD2 (5 bases). There are 13 residues in the CDR3. V was pared by 3 bases and J by 6 bases, with 12 bases between. The germline V gene encodes CDR1 SGHNT and CDR2 YENEEA. The CDR3 protein is CASSLRASTEQYF. The CDR3, as DNA: TGTGCCAGCAGCTTGAGGGCTAGCACCGAGCAGTACTTC.

The chain links TRBV5-4 to TRBJ2-5; 7 bases fit TRBD2. Trimming at V came to 0 bases and at J to 2 bases, leaving 4 bases not matched to a gene. The CDR3 is made up of 15 amino acids. CDR1 and CDR2 (germline): SGHNT, YYREEE (reference sequence). The CDR3 sequence is CASSLALGGQETQYF. The DNA for the CDR3 is TGTGCCAGCAGCTTGGCCCTCGGGGGGCAAGAGACCCAGTACTTC.

The rearrangement links TRBV19 to TRBJ1-2; 8 positions match TRBD1. Germline V gives CDR1 LNHDA, CDR2 SQIVND (reference sequence). V gave up 4 bases and J gave up 2 bases; unmatched junction bases: 6. This CDR3 region has 15 residues. The CDR3 bases are TGTGCCAGTAGTACCGGACAGGGAACCAACTATGGCTACACCTTC. Residues: CASSTGQGTNYGYTF. The full variable domain, with the rest looked up from reference TRBV19 and TRBJ1-2, is DGGITQSPKYLFRKEGQNVTLSCEQNLNHDAMYWYRQDPGQGLRLIYYSQIVNDFQKGDIAEGYSVSREKKESFPLTVTSAQKNPTAFYLCASSTGQGTNYGYTFGSGTRLTVV.

The V and J genes are TRBV11-2 and TRBJ2-1; weak D call: TRBD2 (5 bases). Germline V gene lookup returns CDR1 SGHAT and CDR2 FQNNGV. The CDR3 has 14 residues. V lost 0 bases and J 12 bases, leaving 15 bases between the germline ends. This CDR3 is CASSLDAGHPAQFF. The DNA of the CDR3 is TGTGCCAGCAGCTTAGATGCGGGCCATCCGGCGCAGTTCTTC.

This clone was counted only a few times. This sequence joins TRBV7-2 and TRBJ1-5, with D possibly matching TRBD1 (5 bases). V lost 5 bases to trimming and J lost 5 bases, with 16 bases between them. The CDR3 consists of 15 residues. CDR1 SGHTA and CDR2 FQGNSA come from the germline V gene. CDR3 DNA: TGTGCCAGCAGCCTACGTGGCGGGGCAGATCAGCCCCAGCATTTT. Protein sequence: CASSLRGGADQPQHF.

A single count supports this clone. The chain couples TRBV6-1 to TRBJ2-5, with TRBD1 identical over 7 bases. Germline CDR1 and CDR2: MNHNS and SASEGT. The CDR3 consists of 17 residues. Unmatched junction bases numbered 13, after V lost 1 base and J lost 5 bases. The CDR3 region is CASSEDVVGGLRETQYF. For the CDR3, the DNA is TGTGCCAGCAGTGAAGATGTAGTAGGGGGCCTGCGGGAGACCCAGTACTTC.